This passage covers 8 T cell receptor beta chains from one sample sequenced in a study of blood T cell repertoires in COVID-19. Clones were sequenced by immunoSEQ multiplex PCR, and TCRdb holds only the in-frame ones, with some missing. The sample includes approximately 170,000 clones, roughly 84% of them seen just once. Source material: peripheral blood. These receptors were taken from a woman of 80 years or more with active or convalescent COVID-19.

V is TRBV28 and J is TRBJ1-1; TRBD1 is a possible D gene (5 bases). CDR1 is MDHEN, CDR2 SYDVKM, per germline. Trimming took 11 bases from V and 5 from J, leaving 12 bases between them. The CDR3 length is 11 residues. The CDR3 DNA follows: TGTGCCTGGGGCCCGTGGACTGAAGCTTTCTTT. Protein sequence: CAWGPWTEAFF.

The genes are TRBV6-2 or TRBV6-3 and TRBJ2-4, with 9 bases that match TRBD2. The CDR3 is made up of 15 amino acids. V gave up 5 bases and J gave up 9 bases; unmatched junction bases: 11. Per germline, CDR1 MNHEY and CDR2 SVGEGT. The CDR3 reads CASSRTLSGRSIQYF. CDR3 in DNA: TGTGCCAGCAGTCGAACCCTTAGCGGGAGATCCATTCAGTACTTC.

V is TRBV2 and J is TRBJ2-1; tentative D call: TRBD1 (5 bases). The V end lost 7 bases, the J end lost 2 bases, and 9 bases lay between the germline ends. The CDR3 runs 13 residues. Germline CDR1 is SNHLY and CDR2 is FYNNEI. As DNA, the CDR3 is TGTGCCAGCATGCCAGGGACCTACAATGAGCAGTTCTTC. This translates into CASMPGTYNEQFF.

In its sample, this clone was seen a few times. The chain uses TRBV9 and TRBJ2-1; possible D gene TRBD2, 5 bases. The germline V gene encodes CDR1 SGDLS and CDR2 YYNGEE. CDR3 length: 15 amino acids. Deletions cut 0 bases from V and 5 bases from J, with 12 bases between. CDR3 amino acids: CASSVGPTTNNEQFF. CDR3 DNA: TGTGCCAGCAGCGTAGGACCGACTACAAACAATGAGCAGTTCTTC.

This clone has ten or more counts. This rearrangement joins TRBV14 to TRBJ2-7, with 8 bases matching TRBD1. This CDR3 has 13 residues. The V and J ends lost 3 bases and 6 bases, in that order; junction bases with no gene match: 4. Germline CDR1 reads SGHDN; CDR2 reads FVKESK. The CDR3 nucleotides read TGTGCCAGCAGCCACGGACAGGGCACCGAGCAGTACTTC. It encodes CASSHGQGTEQYF.

The rearrangement joins TRBV5-1 to TRBJ2-2, with TRBD2 identical over 11 bases. Germline V lookup: CDR1 SGHRS, CDR2 YFSETQ. Trimming removed 4 bases from V and 4 bases from J; junction bases left unmatched: 12. The CDR3 extends over 18 amino acids. The DNA for the CDR3 is TGCGCCAGCAGCCCGTCCGGCCCAACTAGCGGGGGCACCGGGGAGCTGTTTTTT. Encoded protein: CASSPSGPTSGGTGELFF.

The chain employs TRBV5-1 and TRBJ2-3; perhaps TRBD1 as D (6 bases). Trimming left V 4 bases short and J 1 base short, with 10 bases between. Per the germline V gene, CDR1 is SGHRS and CDR2 is YFSETQ. The CDR3 is 14 amino acids. As DNA, the CDR3 is TGCGCCAGCAGCCCGGACAGCCGCACAGATACGCAGTATTTT. It is translated as CASSPDSRTDTQYF. Full variable domain (missing parts from reference TRBV5-1 and TRBJ2-3): KAGVTQTPRYLIKTRGQQVTLSCSPISGHRSVSWYQQTPGQGLQFLFEYFSETQRNKGNFPGRFSGRQFSNSRSEMNVSTLELGDSALYLCASSPDSRTDTQYFGPGTRLTVL.

This clone appeared once. The chain recombines TRBV9 with TRBJ1-2; D ambiguous. This CDR3 spans 13 amino acids. V was trimmed by 2 bases and J by 6 bases, leaving 11 bases between them. Germline CDR1 reads SGDLS; CDR2 reads YYNGEE. CDR3 residues: CASSVGPVDGYTF. The CDR3 nucleotides read TGTGCCAGCAGCGTGGGCCCGGTGGATGGCTACACCTTC.